This T cell receptor beta chain was observed in a study of blood T cell repertoires in COVID-19. The table lists this clone with a count of one. The assay was immunoSEQ multiplex PCR, and TCRdb's table has in-frame clones only and misses some. This sample has about 67,000 clones, with about 84% found just once. V was clipped by 0 bases and J by 3 bases; unmatched bases: 3. The germline CDR1 and CDR2 sequences are SGHVS and FQNEAQ. This CDR3 region has 15 residues. This chain links TRBV7-8 with TRBJ2-7; TRBD1 agrees at 9 bases. The sequenced sample consisted of peripheral blood. The sequence came from a human donor in a cohort sampled during active COVID-19. Written as DNA, the CDR3 is TGTGCCAGCAGCTTAGCCGGGACAGGGATCTACGAGCAGTACTTC. It yields the protein CASSLAGTGIYEQYF.